The clone carrying this T cell receptor beta chain has only one observation. This entry comes from a study of blood T cell repertoires in COVID-19. Turning to the study itself: Acute and convalescent COVID-19 samples came from the United States, Italy and Spain. The cDNA or gDNA used as material had been derived from T cells, B-cell-depleted T cells, or PBMCs.

V lost 4 bases to trimming and J lost 3 bases, with 15 bases between them. CDR3 size: 15 residues. Germline V lookup: CDR1 SGHRS, CDR2 YFSETQ. In the original analysis: Using reference gene primer amplification, nucleated cell counts were estimated. The protocol was immunoSEQ multiplex PCR, while the TCRdb copy is restricted to in-frame clones and leaves out a portion. The V and J calls and clone size are taken from that table; D and trimming were inferred from the DNA. Of roughly 170,000 clones in the sample, approximately 79% are singletons; the top ten hold about 26%. Sequences were obtained from peripheral blood. The genes are TRBV5-1 and TRBJ2-3, with D tentatively TRBD1 (6 bases). The sequence derives from a woman in her 70s with acute or convalescent COVID-19. This CDR3 reads CASSLGYTGTDTQYF. The CDR3 coding sequence is TGCGCCAGCAGCCTGGGATATACAGGGACAGATACGCAGTATTTT.